The 3 T cell receptor beta chains given below trace back to one sample, sequenced in a study of shared clonotypes between healthy human individuals. TCRdb keeps only in-frame clones here, not all; method: immunoSEQ multiplex PCR. The sample lists fewer than 3 million clones, 92% occurring once. The specimen was naive CD4+ T cells from PBMCs. Documented subset: CD45RA+ positively selected. The source of these receptors is a man aged 18 to 30 in good health. Some clones in this sample may be carry-over from other donors' samples.

The table lists this clone with a count of one. The chain links TRBV2 to TRBJ2-3; tentatively, D is TRBD1 or TRBD2 (5 bases each). The V gene lost 10 bases and the J gene lost 1 base, with 15 bases spanning the gap. The CDR3 has 14 residues. Germline loops: CDR1 SNHLY, CDR2 FYNNEI. DNA for the CDR3: TGTGCCACTTACCGGGACCTGGGCACAGATACGCAGTATTTT. Encoded protein: CATYRDLGTDTQYF.

This chain uses TRBV6-6 with TRBJ2-1; TRBD2 agrees at 9 bases. CDR1 and CDR2 (germline): MNHNY, SVGAGI (reference sequence). The CDR3 has 16 amino acids. V gave up 2 bases and J gave up 7 bases; unmatched junction bases: 9. The CDR3 region is CASSYGAGGNGNEQFF. The CDR3 nucleotides are TGTGCCAGCAGTTACGGTGCGGGAGGGAATGGAAATGAGCAGTTCTTC.

This chain joins TRBV5-4 and TRBJ2-6; TRBD1 is a possible D gene (5 bases). Trimming took off 6 bases at V and 0 bases at J, with 13 bases between the two ends. CDR1 is SGHNT and CDR2 is YYREEE in the germline V gene (reference sequence). The CDR3 runs to 16 residues. The CDR3 sequence: CASTDSTVSGANVLTF. The CDR3 DNA is TGTGCCAGCACCGACAGCACCGTCTCTGGGGCCAACGTCCTGACTTTC.